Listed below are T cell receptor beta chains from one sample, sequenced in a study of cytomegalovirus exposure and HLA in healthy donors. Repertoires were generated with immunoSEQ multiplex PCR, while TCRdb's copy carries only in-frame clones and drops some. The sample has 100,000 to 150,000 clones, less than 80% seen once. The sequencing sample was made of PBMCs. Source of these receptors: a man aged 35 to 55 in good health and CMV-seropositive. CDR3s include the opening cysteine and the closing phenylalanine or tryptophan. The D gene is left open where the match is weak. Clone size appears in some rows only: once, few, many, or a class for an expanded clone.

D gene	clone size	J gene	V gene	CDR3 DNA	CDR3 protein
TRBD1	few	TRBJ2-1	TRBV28	TGTGCCAGCCTACTACAGGGGGCTCCTCATGAGCAGTTCTTC	CASLLQGAPHEQFF
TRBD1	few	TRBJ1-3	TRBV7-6	TGTGCCAGCAGCTTAGGCAGGGGGAACGGAAACACCATATATTTT	CASSLGRGNGNTIYF
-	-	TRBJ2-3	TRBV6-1	TGTGCCAGCAGTGAAGAAGGCGGGGTAGGCACAGATACGCAGTATTTT	CASSEEGGVGTDTQYF
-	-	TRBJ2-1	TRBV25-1	TGTGCCAGCAGTGACACGATGGAGGATGAGCAGTTCTTC	CASSDTMEDEQFF
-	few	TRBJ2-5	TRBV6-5	TGTGCCAGCAGCCCCCGGACAGCTCAAGAGACCCAGTACTTC	CASSPRTAQETQYF
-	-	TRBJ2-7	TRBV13	TGTGCCAGCAGCCTACTAGGACGAACCTACGAGCAGTACTTC	CASSLLGRTYEQYF
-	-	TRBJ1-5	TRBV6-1	TGTGCCAGCAACCGGGGTAATCAGCCCCAGCATTTT	CASNRGNQPQHF
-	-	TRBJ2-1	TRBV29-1	TGCGGCGCCCACCGATCTAGTGGCAATGAGCAGTTCTTC	CGAHRSSGNEQFF
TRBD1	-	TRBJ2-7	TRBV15	TGTGCCACCAGCAGTCGCAAGGGGGACAGGGTCCTGTGGCAGTACTTC	CATSSRKGDRVLWQYF
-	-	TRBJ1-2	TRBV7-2	TGTGCCAGCAGCTTAGTTCAGGGCAACTATGGCTACACCTTC	CASSLVQGNYGYTF
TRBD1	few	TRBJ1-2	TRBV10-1	TGCGCCAGAGGACGGGACAGGATAAGGGGTAACTATGGCTACACCTTC	CARGRDRIRGNYGYTF
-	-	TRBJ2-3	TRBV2	TGTGCCAGCAGTGAAGGGAGCCAAGGCACAGATACGCAGTATTTT	CASSEGSQGTDTQYF
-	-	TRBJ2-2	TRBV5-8	TGTGCCAGCAGCTCAGGTCAAAGAACCGGGGAGCTGTTTTTT	CASSSGQRTGELFF
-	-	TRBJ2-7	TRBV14	TGTGCCAGCAGCCAAGCGCTGGCAGGGATCCACGAGCAGTACTTC	CASSQALAGIHEQYF
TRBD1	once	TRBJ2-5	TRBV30	TGTGCCTGGGACAGGGGAGAAGAGACCCAGTACTTC	CAWDRGEETQYF
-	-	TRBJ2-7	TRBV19	TGTGCCAGTAGGATTAGCGGTTCCTCCTACGAGCAGTACTTC	CASRISGSSYEQYF
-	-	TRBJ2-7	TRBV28	TGTGCCAGCAGTCCCAGGGGTGGCGGCTCCTACGAGCAGTACTTC	CASSPRGGGSYEQYF
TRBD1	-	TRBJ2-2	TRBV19	TGTGCCAGTAGTGGACAGGGTTGGGCCGGGGAGCTGTTTTTT	CASSGQGWAGELFF
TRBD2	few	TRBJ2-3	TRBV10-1	TGCGCCAGCAGTGAGATAGCGGGGGGGCCCAAAGATACGCAGTATTTT	CASSEIAGGPKDTQYF
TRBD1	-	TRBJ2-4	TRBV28	TGTGCCAGCAGAGGGGGCGGCCTGACAAAAAACATTCAGTACTTC	CASRGGGLTKNIQYF
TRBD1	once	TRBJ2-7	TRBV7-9	TGTGCCAGCAGCTTCGTACAGGGGGAAACCTACGAGCAGTACTTC	CASSFVQGETYEQYF
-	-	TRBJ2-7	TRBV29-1	TGCAGCGTCACTCCAGGATTCACCTACGAGCAGTACTTC	CSVTPGFTYEQYF
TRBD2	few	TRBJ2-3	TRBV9	TGTGCCAGCAGCGTAGCGGCGGGAGTAAAAGATACGCAGTATTTT	CASSVAAGVKDTQYF
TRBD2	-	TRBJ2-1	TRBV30	TGTGCCTGGACAATACAGCGGGGCCGCTACAATGAGCAGTTCTTC	CAWTIQRGRYNEQFF
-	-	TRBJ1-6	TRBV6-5	TGTGCCAGCAGTTCACTGGGGGCATATAATTCACCCCTCCACTTT	CASSSLGAYNSPLHF
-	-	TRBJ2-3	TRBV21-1	TGTGCCAGCAAACCTACAGGGGGCATTACAGATACGCAGTATTTT	CASKPTGGITDTQYF
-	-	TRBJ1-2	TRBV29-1	TGCAGCGTTGAAGATAGTACAGGAGCTAACTATGGCTACACCTTC	CSVEDSTGANYGYTF
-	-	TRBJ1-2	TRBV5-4	TGTGCCAGCAGCTTGGATATTAAGGGGTGGCACACCTTC	CASSLDIKGWHTF
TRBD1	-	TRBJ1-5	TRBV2	TGTGCCAGCACGACAGGGGTTAGCAATCAGCCCCAGCATTTT	CASTTGVSNQPQHF
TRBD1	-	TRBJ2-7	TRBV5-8	TGTGCCAGCAGCTTAGGACAGGGCCTTTACGAGCAGTACTTC	CASSLGQGLYEQYF
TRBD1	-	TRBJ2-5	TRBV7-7	TGTGCTAGCAGCTTGGGACAGCAAGAGACCCAGTACTTC	CASSLGQQETQYF
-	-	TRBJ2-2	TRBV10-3	TGTGCCATCAGTGAGTCGTTCGGCGGGGAGCTGTTTTTT	CAISESFGGELFF